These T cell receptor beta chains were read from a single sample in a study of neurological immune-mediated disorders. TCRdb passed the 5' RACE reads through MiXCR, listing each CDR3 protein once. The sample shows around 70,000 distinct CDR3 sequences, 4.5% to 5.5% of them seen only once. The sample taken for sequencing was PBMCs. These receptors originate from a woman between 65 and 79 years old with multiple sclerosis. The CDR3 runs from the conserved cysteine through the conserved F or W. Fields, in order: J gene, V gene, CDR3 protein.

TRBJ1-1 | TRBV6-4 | CASSDSYRGTEAFF
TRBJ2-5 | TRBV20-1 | CSASPGAGRETQYF
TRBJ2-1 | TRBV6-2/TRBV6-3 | CASSPRTSGRDEQFF
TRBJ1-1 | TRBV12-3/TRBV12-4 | CASSYGPRTFF
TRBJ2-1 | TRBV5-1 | CASRLPGQGEYNEQFF
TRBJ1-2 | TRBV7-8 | CASSLDGVPGYTF
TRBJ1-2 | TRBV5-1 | CASSLGTQVGGYGYTF
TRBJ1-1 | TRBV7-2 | CASSSTVNTEAFF
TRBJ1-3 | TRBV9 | CASSYAGSSGNTIYF
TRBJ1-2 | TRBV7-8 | CASSFGGQGTYGYTF
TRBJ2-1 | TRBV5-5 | CASSPTYNEQFF
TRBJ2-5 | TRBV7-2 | CASSANRLQETQYF
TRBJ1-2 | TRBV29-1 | CSVSEGRYGYTF
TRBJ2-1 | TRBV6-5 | CASSYSTAGGPSEQFF
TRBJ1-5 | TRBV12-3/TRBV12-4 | CASSSTYQPQHF
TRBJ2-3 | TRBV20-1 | CSALTLSGRRTDTQYF